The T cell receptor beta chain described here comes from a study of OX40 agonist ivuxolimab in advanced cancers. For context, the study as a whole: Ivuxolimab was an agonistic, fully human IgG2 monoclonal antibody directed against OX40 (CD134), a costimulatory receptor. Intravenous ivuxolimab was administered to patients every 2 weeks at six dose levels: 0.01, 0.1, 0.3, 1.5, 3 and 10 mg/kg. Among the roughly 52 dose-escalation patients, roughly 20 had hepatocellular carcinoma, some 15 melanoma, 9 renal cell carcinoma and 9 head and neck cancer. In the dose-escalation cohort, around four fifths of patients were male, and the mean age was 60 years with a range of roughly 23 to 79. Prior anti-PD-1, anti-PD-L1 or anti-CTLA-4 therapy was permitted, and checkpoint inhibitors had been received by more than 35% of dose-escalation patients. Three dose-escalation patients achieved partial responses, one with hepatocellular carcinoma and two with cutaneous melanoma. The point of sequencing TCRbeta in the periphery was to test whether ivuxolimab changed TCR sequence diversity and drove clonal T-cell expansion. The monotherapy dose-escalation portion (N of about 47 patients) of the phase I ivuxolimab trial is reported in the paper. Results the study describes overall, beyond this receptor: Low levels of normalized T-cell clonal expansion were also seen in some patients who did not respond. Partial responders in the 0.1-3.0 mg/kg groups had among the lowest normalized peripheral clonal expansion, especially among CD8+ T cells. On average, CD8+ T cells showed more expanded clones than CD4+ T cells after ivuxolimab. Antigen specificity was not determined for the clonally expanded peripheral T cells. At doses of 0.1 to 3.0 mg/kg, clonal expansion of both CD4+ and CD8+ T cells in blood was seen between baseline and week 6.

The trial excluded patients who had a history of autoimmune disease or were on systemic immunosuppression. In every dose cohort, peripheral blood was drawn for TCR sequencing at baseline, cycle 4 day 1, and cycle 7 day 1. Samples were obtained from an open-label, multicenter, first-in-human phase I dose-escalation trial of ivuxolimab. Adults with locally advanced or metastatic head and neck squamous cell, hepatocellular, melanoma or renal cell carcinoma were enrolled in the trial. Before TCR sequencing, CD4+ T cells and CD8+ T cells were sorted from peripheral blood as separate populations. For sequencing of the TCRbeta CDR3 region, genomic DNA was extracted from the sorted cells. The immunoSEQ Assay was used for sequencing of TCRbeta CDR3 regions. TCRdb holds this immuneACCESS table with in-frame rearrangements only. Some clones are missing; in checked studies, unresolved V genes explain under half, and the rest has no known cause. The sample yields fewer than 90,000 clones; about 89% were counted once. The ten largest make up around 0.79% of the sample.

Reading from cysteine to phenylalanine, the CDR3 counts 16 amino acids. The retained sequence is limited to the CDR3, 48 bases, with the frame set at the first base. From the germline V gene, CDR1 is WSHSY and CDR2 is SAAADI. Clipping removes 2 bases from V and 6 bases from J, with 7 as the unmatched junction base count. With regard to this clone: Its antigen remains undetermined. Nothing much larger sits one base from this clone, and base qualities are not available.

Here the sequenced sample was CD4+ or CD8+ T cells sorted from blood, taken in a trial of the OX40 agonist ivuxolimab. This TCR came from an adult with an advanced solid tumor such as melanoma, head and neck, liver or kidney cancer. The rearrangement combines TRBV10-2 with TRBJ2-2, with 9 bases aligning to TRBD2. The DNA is TGCGCCAGCAGTGAGGGGGGCGGGAGGGCCCCCGGGGAGCTGTTTTTT. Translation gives CASSEGGGRAPGELFF.